Each of the 15 T cell receptor beta chains below was sequenced from the same sample in a study of cytomegalovirus exposure and HLA in healthy donors. 13 Jbeta primers and 60 Vbeta primers were used for the PCR. Sequencing was performed with immunoSEQ multiplex PCR; in TCRdb, only in-frame clones are kept and a portion is missing. The sample gives roughly 150,000 clones, over 70% of which show up once; around 7% is in the top ten. The sequenced sample consisted of PBMCs. All receptors come from a woman aged 35 to 49 in good health and CMV-seropositive.

CDR3 region: CASSSGALTLHF. The CDR3 DNA reads as TGTGCCAGCAGTTCTGGGGCCCTAACCCTCCACTTT. The chain recombines TRBV28 with TRBJ1-6; possible D gene TRBD1, 5 bases. The CDR3 spans 12 residues. The V end lost 4 bases, the J end lost 14 bases, and 12 bases lay between the germline ends. CDR1 and CDR2 (germline): MDHEN, SYDVKM.

The V call is TRBV7-3, the J call TRBJ1-1; a weak D match, TRBD1 (5 bases). V shed 9 bases and J shed 12 bases, with 23 bases lying between them. Per germline, CDR1 SGHTA and CDR2 FQGTGA. The CDR3 sequence is 13 residues long. CDR3 bases: TGTGCCAGAAGAACCGGGACTCGGGCGGTAACTTTCTTT. Translation: CARRTGTRAVTFF.

V usage is TRBV6-5 and J usage is TRBJ2-7; TRBD1 agrees at 10 bases. After removal of 5 bases from V and 0 bases from J, the junction contained 4 bases not matched to a gene. This CDR3 spans 15 amino acids. Germline V gene sequence: CDR1 MNHEY, CDR2 SVGAGI. CDR3 residues: CASSAGTGASYEQYF. The CDR3 region has the DNA TGTGCCAGCAGTGCCGGGACAGGGGCCTCCTACGAGCAGTACTTC.

The V gene is TRBV5-1, the J gene TRBJ1-1, with 7 bases matching TRBD1. This CDR3 contains 17 residues. CDR1 is SGHRS and CDR2 is YFSETQ in the germline V gene. Losses at the gene ends were 0 bases for V and 5 bases for J; bases not matched to a gene: 13. CDR3 nucleotides: TGCGCCAGCAGCTTGGCCCTCCCAGGGGGTATAGGTACTGAAGCTTTCTTT. Protein product: CASSLALPGGIGTEAFF.

This sequence joins TRBV6-1 and TRBJ2-1, with 8 bases matching TRBD2. V was clipped by 1 base and J by 9 bases; unmatched bases: 8. CDR1 is MNHNS, CDR2 SASEGT, per germline. This CDR3 comprises 15 residues. The CDR3 protein is CASSEEPGGAFEQFF. CDR3 coding DNA: TGTGCCAGCAGTGAAGAACCGGGGGGGGCCTTTGAGCAGTTCTTC.

The chain combines TRBV28 with TRBJ1-1; D ambiguous. Between the trimmed V and J ends, which lost 2 bases and 4 bases, there was a span of 8 bases. CDR1 is MDHEN, CDR2 SYDVKM, per germline. The CDR3 loop spans 13 amino acids. Here the CDR3 reads CASSLIMSTEAFF. In nucleotides, the CDR3 is TGTGCCAGCAGTTTAATCATGAGCACTGAAGCTTTCTTT.

This clone came up once. The CDR3 nucleotides read TGTGCCAGCAAGCCTCTGACGGGACAGACCACAGATACGCAGTATTTT. It specifies CASKPLTGQTTDTQYF. This chain uses TRBV4-2 with TRBJ2-3; 7 bases are shared with TRBD1. Trimming at V came to 7 bases and at J to 2 bases, leaving 12 bases not matched to a gene. This CDR3 has 16 residues. The germline gives CDR1 LGHNA, CDR2 YNFKEQ.

This clone has only a few counts. The rearrangement links TRBV4-3 to TRBJ1-4, with 7 bases fitting TRBD1. V was clipped by 4 bases and J by 2 bases; unmatched bases: 7. CDR1 is LGHNA, CDR2 YSLEER, per germline. The CDR3 has 16 residues. The DNA of the CDR3 is TGCGCCAGCAGCCGAGGGGGCGGGAGGACTAATGAAAAACTGTTTTTT. Its protein product is CASSRGGGRTNEKLFF.

The table lists this clone with a few counts. V usage is TRBV2 and J usage is TRBJ1-3; D is undetermined. This CDR3 has 15 amino acids. Germline loops: CDR1 SNHLY, CDR2 FYNNEI. V shed 1 base and J shed 0 bases, with 7 bases lying between them. The CDR3 region is CASSEESFSGNTIYF. The CDR3 nucleotides read TGTGCCAGCAGTGAAGAAAGCTTCTCTGGAAACACCATATATTTT.

The chain couples TRBV4-3 to TRBJ2-3, with 9 bases lining up with TRBD2. Unmatched junction bases numbered 5, after V lost 1 base and J lost 0 bases. CDR3 length: 17 amino acids. Germline V gives CDR1 LGHNA, CDR2 YSLEER. For the CDR3, the DNA is TGCGCCAGCAGCCAAGCGGGAGCGGGGGGTAGCACAGATACGCAGTATTTT. Protein sequence: CASSQAGAGGSTDTQYF.

This clone was seen more than once but under ten times. J is TRBJ1-2 and V is TRBV5-6; 8 bases line up with TRBD1. CDR1 and CDR2 from the germline V gene are SGHDT and YYEEEE. V shed 4 bases, J shed 2 bases, and the junction held 13 bases outside the gene matches. The CDR3 has 17 amino acids. The CDR3 loop reads CASSPNTATGGNYGYTF. The CDR3 bases are TGTGCCAGCAGCCCTAATACCGCTACAGGGGGGAACTATGGCTACACCTTC.

The V gene is TRBV7-8, the J gene TRBJ2-3; D ambiguous. Trimming stripped 5 bases from V and 5 bases from J, with 8 bases between. CDR1 SGHVS and CDR2 FQNEAQ come from the germline V gene. The CDR3 sequence is 12 residues long. The CDR3 loop reads CASSPQEDTQYF. The CDR3, as DNA: TGTGCCAGCAGCCCCCAGGAAGATACGCAGTATTTT.

The J gene is TRBJ2-3, the V gene TRBV28; tentative D call: TRBD1 (8 bases). CDR1 is MDHEN, CDR2 SYDVKM, per germline. The CDR3 consists of 15 residues. The V gene lost 4 bases and the J gene lost 1 base, with 12 bases spanning the gap. The CDR3 spells CASSYRGGRTDTQYF. Here the CDR3 DNA reads TGTGCCAGCAGTTACAGGGGGGGGCGCACAGATACGCAGTATTTT.

The rearrangement joins TRBV7-2 to TRBJ1-2, with D perhaps matching TRBD1 (5 bases). Germline CDR1 reads SGHTA; CDR2 reads FQGNSA. Trimming cost V 4 bases and J 4 bases, with 7 bases left between them. There are 12 residues in the CDR3. CDR3 DNA sequence: TGTGCCAGCAGCTCCGACAGCTATGGCTACACCTTC. Its protein product is CASSSDSYGYTF.

The V call is TRBV15, the J call TRBJ1-2, with 7 bases lining up with TRBD1. V shed 4 bases and J 0 bases; nucleotides not matched to a gene: 20. The germline V gene has CDR1 LNHNV and CDR2 YYDKDF (reference sequence). The CDR3 loop spans 20 amino acids. The CDR3 DNA is TGTGCCACCAGCACAGGGACAGCGATCGACTTCATCGGAGCTAACTATGGCTACACCTTC. It yields the protein CATSTGTAIDFIGANYGYTF.